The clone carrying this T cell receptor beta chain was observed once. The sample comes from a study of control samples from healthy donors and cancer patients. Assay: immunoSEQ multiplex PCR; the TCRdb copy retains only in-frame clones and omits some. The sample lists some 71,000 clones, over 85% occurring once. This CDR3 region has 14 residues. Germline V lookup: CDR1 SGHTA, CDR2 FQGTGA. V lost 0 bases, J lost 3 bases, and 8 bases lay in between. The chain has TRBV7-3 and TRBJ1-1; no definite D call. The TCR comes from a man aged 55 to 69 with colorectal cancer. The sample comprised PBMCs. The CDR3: CASSLTKRDTEAFF. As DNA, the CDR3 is TGTGCCAGCAGCTTAACTAAAAGGGACACTGAAGCTTTCTTT.